Detailed here is one TCR beta chain. Its recognized antigen is unknown. No per-base quality is available; no much larger clone lies one base away. This specimen belongs to a study of cytomegalovirus exposure and HLA in healthy donors (dated by TCRdb to about 2017). Looking at the study overall: An earlier analysis of some 550 of the donors reported 250 to 300 Gb of sequence data and some 120 million unique TCR beta sequences from about 180 million T cells. An early release that covered several hundred HLA-typed donors contained approximately 300 gigabases of sequencing data and around 85 million unique TCR sequences. Among the approximately 420 genotyped donors, about 83% belonged to the genetic ancestry cluster associated with self-reported Caucasian donors. The study was designed to test whether signatures of past pathogen exposure could be identified by cataloging public T cell receptors. The study profiled the T cell repertoires of hundreds of subjects by immunosequencing and related them to cytomegalovirus serostatus. A separate validation cohort of over 95 different subjects was used in addition to the roughly 720-subject first cohort. The study combined high-throughput TCR immunosequencing, statistical association of individual TCRs with disease status, and machine learning to predict cytomegalovirus infection status. To study patterns of TCR occurrence, a later analysis re-analyzed previously published TCR beta repertoires from 600 to 750 donors and added high-resolution HLA genotyping. The later analysis used no new phenotypic data to find candidate immune exposures, relying instead on TCR beta sequences and their occurrence across donors. An earlier analysis of around 640 of the donors used high-throughput TCR beta sequencing to judge whether each TCR beta V gene segment behaved as functional or pseudogenic. Donor age, sex, ethnicity and CMV serostatus were collected together with the repertoire data. In a later genetic analysis, genome-wide SNP genotypes for about three fifths of the 666 donors were used, and that subset was treated as a discovery cohort. Every discovery cohort repertoire had been produced on one sequencing platform. Both class I and class II loci were covered by HLA typing, at four-digit resolution. The number of typed donors differed by locus: about 620-640 for A, B, C, DRB1 and DQB1; some 500 for DQA1; around 580 for DPA1; and around 450 for DPB1. About five DR-DQ haplotypes were handled as single units for association and clustering because linkage in the cohort was strong. Among about 400 genotyped donors of the cohort, an average of about 220,000 unique TCR beta nucleotide sequences was sequenced per donor, of which about 18% were non-productive.

The cohort consisted of 666 healthy bone marrow donors. At the time of sampling, every cohort member was nominally healthy, though immune exposures that went unrecorded were likely present. The donor tested CMV seropositive, placing the donor among the 289 seropositive members of the cohort. A peripheral blood sample was provided by each donor, and peripheral blood mononuclear cells were used for TCR beta sequencing. Genomic DNA extraction from the blood cell samples was performed with the Qiagen DNeasy Blood Extraction Kit. Library construction relied on the immunoSEQ multiplex PCR assay. For the multiplex PCR, a mixture combining 60 forward primers for TCR Vbeta segments and 13 reverse primers for TCR Jbeta segments was used. The CDR3 region of rearranged TCR beta genes was amplified from genomic DNA by a multiplex PCR assay. The amplified TCR beta libraries were sequenced on the Illumina HiSeq System as 87-base-pair reads. On the study's bioinformatics: In a later analysis, 77 million or so unique TCR beta chains were counted across the 500 to 700 repertoires, and about 10 million of these chains were shared by at least two donors. Raw reads were error-corrected and collapsed into unique sequences by a nearest-neighbor algorithm in which closely related sequences were merged to remove PCR and sequencing errors. V, D and J gene segments were assigned by aligning CDR3 sequences to IMGT reference sequences. For a sequence to be retained, a match of at least six nucleotides was required to both a V gene segment and a J gene segment. A rearrangement counted as productive if the CDR3 had no stop codons and remained in frame with V and J, and every other rearrangement counted as non-productive. Following IMGT convention, CDR3 was defined as the stretch from the second conserved V-encoded cysteine to the conserved J-encoded phenylalanine. The earlier analysis of 587 of the donors excluded sequences that lacked an unambiguous match to a single V gene segment. An earlier analysis of several hundred of the donors classified V segments as functional when productive rearrangements were above 56.7% and as segregating when the standard deviation between donors was above 5%. To diagnose cytomegalovirus status from the catalog of TCR beta chain sequences, a statistical classification framework was built. In a later analysis, TCR nucleotide sequences were compared against IMGT/GENE-DB human TR gene sequences so that V and J genes could be assigned. A later analysis assigned CDR3 sequences and most-parsimonious VDJ recombination scenarios with the TCRdist pipeline. In a later analysis, each TCR beta chain was defined by its CDR3 amino acid sequence together with its V-gene family, and reads lacking a unique V-gene family were excluded. A later analysis removed roughly 590 highly shared, low-generation-probability nucleotide sequences to deal with suspected cross-contamination and a sequencing artifact. In a later analysis, a clonal expansion index was calculated for each public chain from normalized within-repertoire ranks of inferred template counts. In a later analysis, generation probabilities were computed using a VDJ recombination model fitted to out-of-frame rearrangements, and the results were checked against IGoR. In a later analysis, TCR-TCR, TCR-HLA and TCR-CMV co-occurrence was scored with hypergeometric tests, and a repertoire-size bias correction was applied to TCR pairs. A later analysis estimated false discovery rates by permuting HLA or CMV assignments 20 times. A later analysis grouped co-occurring TCRs with DBSCAN, adding TCRdist sequence similarity when clustering within HLA-allele-positive subsets. Repertoires with fewer than 30,000 or more than 120,000 public chains, plus five repertoires with anomalous nucleotide sharing, were excluded from co-occurrence clustering. TCRdb took over this immuneACCESS table, retaining in-frame rearrangements with V and J assigned. Such tables are incomplete; in checked studies, under half of the missing clones stem from an unresolved V gene, and the remainder is unexplained. Clone size and V and J calls were adopted from that table, with D and trimming inferred from the DNA. This sample has approximately 160,000 clones in its table, and about two thirds of those were observed once. The ten largest clones capture 3.5% to 5% of the sample.

What the study reported, not specific to this receptor: In this cohort, only TCR beta chains were sequenced, and detectable features were limited by the absence of alpha or paired-chain data. In a later analysis, TCR association rates were found to vary across HLA loci, with the most associated TCRs seen for DRB1 alleles and the fewest for HLA-C alleles. The earlier analysis of approximately 590 of the donors excluded approximately 15 rarely observed V segments, including chromosome 9 orphons, because counts were too low. An earlier analysis of approximately 600 of the donors showed that most TCR beta V segments appeared in productive rearrangements either about 87% or about 30% of the time, which broadly matched IMGT annotations. Assigning TCR associations to individual alleles was difficult when HLA alleles, especially DR and DQ, strongly co-occurred. A few of the identified cytomegalovirus-associated TCR beta chains were confirmed in vitro to be specific for cytomegalovirus antigens. Specific HLA alleles were associated with over 15,000 TCR beta sequences at a false discovery rate of 0.05 in a later analysis. A further reported finding was that TCR beta sequences accurately predicted the HLA-A and HLA-B alleles for most subjects in the first cohort. Presence/absence analyses assumed roughly uniform sequencing depth across donors, an assumption that may not hold. Compared with equally common non-associated chains, HLA-associated TCR beta chains in a later analysis were more clonally expanded and had lower generation probabilities. Several of the top co-occurrence clusters appeared to be linked to parvovirus B19, influenza, CMV and Epstein-Barr virus, according to a later analysis. The classifier was reported to diagnose cytomegalovirus status with high specificity and sensitivity in both the original cohort and the validation cohort. Most TCR sequences were seen in very few donors, while some public TCRs were found in many individuals. Most CMV-associated TCR beta chains appeared to be HLA-restricted in a later analysis, and the HLA associations seemed to be driven largely by CMV exposure. The study gave a list of some 150 TCR beta chains associated with cytomegalovirus. Because HLA typing was unavailable for some donors at each locus, only the typed subset was used in association tests. CMV serostatus was the only immune exposure information available for the cohort. Linkage disequilibrium might explain the correlated functional status among segregating V segments, but an unknown experimental factor could not be ruled out. V-gene and J-gene trimming of TCR beta chains was associated with a missense DCLRE1C variant in a later genetic analysis, and the association was replicated in an independent cohort. The sequencing pipeline was judged likely to have produced a cluster of highly shared sequence variants as a technical artifact. It was suggested by the authors that the approach could potentially be generalized to other disease states and immunological phenotypes. A later genetic analysis reported fewer N-insertions in productive TCRs among donors in an Asian-associated ancestry cluster than the 666-donor mean.

The clonotype comes from a young woman in good health and CMV-seropositive. Specimen: PBMCs.

The DNA is as follows: TGTGCCAGCAGCCTGGGACAGGGGGAGGCTGAAGCTTTCTTT. This codes for CASSLGQGEAEAFF. This chain is built from TRBV7-9 and TRBJ1-1; 11 middle bases align to TRBD1. V and J are trimmed by 5 bases and 6 bases, and the gene matches miss 5 bases of the junction. Including cysteine and phenylalanine, the CDR3 has 14 amino acids. The retained sequence is limited to the CDR3, 42 bases, with the frame set at the first base. Taken from the germline V gene (reference sequence), the CDR1 and CDR2 loops are SEHNR and FQNEAQ.